This is a list of T cell receptor beta chains from one sample in a study of cytomegalovirus exposure and HLA in healthy donors. Clones were read by immunoSEQ multiplex PCR, and TCRdb kept only the in-frame ones, dropping some. The repertoire has more than 85,000 clones, approximately 71% of them found once; the top ten carry roughly 8%. Sequencing used PBMCs. The receptor source for this set is a man aged 35-49 years in good health and CMV-seronegative. Each CDR3 is given with its conserved first and last residue. The D gene is left open where the match is weak. Size tells how often a clone was seen (once, few, many) or the class of an expanded clone, and some rows leave it out.

>TRBD2|-|TRBJ2-2|TRBV29-1
TGCAGCGTCTGGGGAGGGAGGACCGGGGAGCTGTTTTTT
CSVWGGRTGELFF
>-|few|TRBJ2-1|TRBV5-4
TGTGCCAGCAGCTTGAGAGGGGGGGCCTACAATGAGCAGTTCTTC
CASSLRGGAYNEQFF
>-|-|TRBJ1-3|TRBV11-3
TGTGCCAGCAGCTTGAGAGGCGCCGCTGGAAACACCATATATTTT
CASSLRGAAGNTIYF
>TRBD1|-|TRBJ1-1|TRBV7-9
TGTTCCAGCAGCTTAGCAGACAGGGAGAACACTGAAGCTTTCTTT
CSSSLADRENTEAFF
>-|-|TRBJ2-1|TRBV6-1
TGTGCCATTCTCCCCGTGTGGACAGTTAACAATGAGCAGTTCTTC
CAILPVWTVNNEQFF
>TRBD1|-|TRBJ2-7|TRBV5-1
TGCGCCAGCAGCTTAGGAGCAGGGGGCTACGAGCAGTACTTC
CASSLGAGGYEQYF
>TRBD1|-|TRBJ2-7|TRBV4-3
TGCGCCAGCAGCCAACTCCGAGGGGGCCCCTACGAGCAGTACTTC
CASSQLRGGPYEQYF
>-|-|TRBJ2-7|TRBV19
TGTGCCAGTAGCAACGACAGATACTCCTACGAGCAGTACTTC
CASSNDRYSYEQYF
>TRBD1|-|TRBJ1-1|TRBV5-1
TGCGCCAGCAGCTTGGGGGGACAGGGGAGGACTGAAGCTTTCTTT
CASSLGGQGRTEAFF
>-|-|TRBJ1-4|TRBV7-9
TGTGCCAGCAGCTTTTCAAGAGATAATGAAAAACTGTTTTTT
CASSFSRDNEKLFF
>-|-|TRBJ1-1|TRBV27
TGTGCCAGCAGCTCGCCAGGGCGGGGGACTGAAGCTTTCTTT
CASSSPGRGTEAFF
>TRBD1|-|TRBJ1-4|TRBV6-1
TGTGCCAGCAGGGACCGGGACAGAAGCAATGAAAAACTGTTTTTT
CASRDRDRSNEKLFF
>TRBD1|-|TRBJ2-7|TRBV6-1
TGTGCCAGCAGAGTCGGGACAGGGGTCTACGAGCAGTACTTC
CASRVGTGVYEQYF
>-|-|TRBJ1-3|TRBV18
TGTGCCAGCTCACCACCGGGGCGGGGAAACACCATATATTTT
CASSPPGRGNTIYF
>TRBD1|-|TRBJ2-7|TRBV18
TGTGCCAGCTCACGTAACCGACAGGGAGTCTACTACGAGCAGTACTTC
CASSRNRQGVYYEQYF
>-|-|TRBJ1-3|TRBV7-6
TGTGCCAGCAGCCGAAGTGAGGTAACGGCCGGAAACACCATATATTTT
CASSRSEVTAGNTIYF
>-|-|TRBJ1-3|TRBV2
TGTGCCAGCAGTGAAAGGCCGGGTCCGAGCTCTGGAAACACCATATATTTT
CASSERPGPSSGNTIYF
>-|-|TRBJ2-7|TRBV4-3
TGCGCCAGCCCCCGAGAGGGCTCCTACGAGCAGTACTTC
CASPREGSYEQYF
>TRBD1|-|TRBJ2-5|TRBV5-1
TGCGCCAGCAGCCTCCTCTTTTTCGCGACAGGGAATAAAGAGACCCAGTACTTC
CASSLLFFATGNKETQYF
>TRBD1|-|TRBJ2-7|TRBV6-5
TGTGCCAGCAGCAAGACAGGGGATGGATGGGAGCAGTACTTC
CASSKTGDGWEQYF
>TRBD1|-|TRBJ2-7|TRBV13
TGTGCCAGCAGCTTAGCTTACAGGGGGCAAGGTTACGAGCAGTACTTC
CASSLAYRGQGYEQYF
>TRBD1|-|TRBJ1-2|TRBV4-1
TGCGCCAGCAGCCAGGACAGGGGGTCCAGGGGCTACACCTTC
CASSQDRGSRGYTF
>-|-|TRBJ2-1|TRBV5-1
TGCGCCAGCAGCTTTGCCAGTCCCTCCTACAATGAGCAGTTCTTC
CASSFASPSYNEQFF
>TRBD2|-|TRBJ2-5|TRBV27
TGTGCCAGCAGTCCGGGACTAGCGGACCAAGAGACCCAGTACTTC
CASSPGLADQETQYF
>TRBD1|-|TRBJ2-5|TRBV10-3
TGTGCCATCTCTAGGACAGGGCAAGAGACCCAGTACTTC
CAISRTGQETQYF
>-|-|TRBJ2-1|TRBV6-5
TGTGCCAGCAGTTCCACAAAATCTCACAATGAGCAGTTCTTC
CASSSTKSHNEQFF
>-|-|TRBJ2-1|TRBV2
TGTGCCAGCACCCCCGTCGAGGAGCAGTTCTTC
CASTPVEEQFF
>TRBD1|-|TRBJ2-1|TRBV27
TGTGCCAGCAGTCCCGGACAGGGGTCGTACAATGAGCAGTTCTTC
CASSPGQGSYNEQFF
>TRBD1|-|TRBJ2-7|TRBV4-2
TGTGCCAGCAGCCAAGAGTGGGGGACAGGGATCTACGAGCAGTACTTC
CASSQEWGTGIYEQYF